This T cell receptor (beta chain) appears in the sequencing data of a study of brain T cells in children with intractable seizures. The time point denotes: blood from clinic visit 5 months post-surgery; TSC patient then seizure free. Surgery cases with the highest brain T cell transcript signatures were chosen for sequencing. The assay was immunoSEQ multiplex PCR, and TCRdb's table has in-frame clones only and misses some. The table records hundreds of thousands of clones, nearly 95% of them present only once. CDR3 length: 15 residues. The germline CDR1 and CDR2 sequences are SGHTA and FQGNSA. Trimming removed 1 base at V and 7 bases at J, with 14 bases between.

The specimen was peripheral blood, collected more than 4 months after surgery. The TCR sequence derives from a boy younger than two with tuberous sclerosis and intractable seizures. The chain has TRBV7-2 and TRBJ2-1, with D perhaps TRBD2 (5 bases). The CDR3 sequence: CASSLGSSRLNEQFF. CDR3 bases: TGTGCCAGCAGCTTAGGTTCTAGCAGGTTGAATGAGCAGTTCTTC.